A selection of T cell receptor beta chains follows, all from one sample in a study of blood T cell repertoires in COVID-19. This table comes from immunoSEQ multiplex PCR, and its TCRdb copy is limited to in-frame clones, with some not included. The sample carries some 76,000 clones, 65% to 85% recorded once. Sequenced: peripheral blood. The receptors originated from a man in his fifties or sixties with COVID-19, enrolled during active disease. Each CDR3 is given with its conserved first and last residue. The D gene is left open where the match is weak. Not all rows give a size; the values are once, few, many and, for expanded clones, a class.

j_gene: TRBJ1-4; v_gene: TRBV4-1; abundance: -; d_gene: TRBD1; CDR3aa: CASSQEAPWDSDEKLFF; CDR3nt: TGCGCCAGCAGCCAAGAAGCCCCTTGGGACAGCGATGAAAAACTGTTTTTT
j_gene: TRBJ2-3; v_gene: TRBV18; abundance: -; d_gene: -; CDR3aa: CASSLQGQTDTQYF; CDR3nt: TGTGCCAGCTCCCTTCAGGGGCAGACAGATACGCAGTATTTT
j_gene: TRBJ2-7; v_gene: TRBV6-5; abundance: -; d_gene: -; CDR3aa: CASSSGETGYEQYF; CDR3nt: TGTGCCAGCAGCTCAGGGGAAACGGGCTACGAGCAGTACTTC
j_gene: TRBJ2-3; v_gene: TRBV4-2; abundance: -; d_gene: TRBD2; CDR3aa: CASSQAIGLAVRPDTQYF; CDR3nt: TGTGCCAGCAGCCAAGCAATAGGACTAGCGGTTAGGCCAGATACGCAGTATTTT
j_gene: TRBJ1-2; v_gene: TRBV6-1; abundance: few; d_gene: TRBD1; CDR3aa: CASSEVYSGTGALAAYGYTF; CDR3nt: TGTGCCAGCAGTGAAGTCTACTCCGGGACAGGGGCGCTGGCAGCCTATGGCTACACCTTC
j_gene: TRBJ2-2; v_gene: TRBV6-6; abundance: -; d_gene: TRBD1; CDR3aa: CASSFNRGAGELFF; CDR3nt: TGTGCCAGCAGTTTCAACAGGGGGGCCGGGGAGCTGTTTTTT
j_gene: TRBJ2-1; v_gene: TRBV3-1/TRBV3-2; abundance: once; d_gene: -; CDR3aa: CASSPILLLASSYNEQFF; CDR3nt: TGTGCCAGCAGCCCTATACTCCTTCTAGCGAGCTCCTACAATGAGCAGTTCTTC
j_gene: TRBJ1-5; v_gene: TRBV7-9; abundance: -; d_gene: -; CDR3aa: CAAGVDQPQHF; CDR3nt: TGTGCGGCAGGGGTAGATCAGCCCCAGCATTTT
j_gene: TRBJ2-4; v_gene: TRBV11-2; abundance: -; d_gene: -; CDR3aa: CASSLGGGAIQYF; CDR3nt: TGTGCCAGCAGCTTAGGTGGAGGGGCCATTCAGTACTTC
j_gene: TRBJ2-3; v_gene: TRBV5-1; abundance: -; d_gene: TRBD2; CDR3aa: CASSLSLAGGTQYF; CDR3nt: TGCGCCAGCAGCTTGAGTCTAGCGGGAGGTACGCAGTATTTT
j_gene: TRBJ2-7; v_gene: TRBV3-1/TRBV3-2; abundance: -; d_gene: -; CDR3aa: CASSQVGPRGWVEQYF; CDR3nt: TGTGCCAGCAGCCAAGTAGGGCCCCGGGGGTGGGTCGAGCAGTACTTC
j_gene: TRBJ2-5; v_gene: TRBV3-1/TRBV3-2; abundance: -; d_gene: -; CDR3aa: CASSQDLGVETQYF; CDR3nt: TGTGCCAGCAGCCAAGATCTCGGGGTGGAGACCCAGTACTTC
j_gene: TRBJ1-6; v_gene: TRBV7-3; abundance: -; d_gene: TRBD1; CDR3aa: CASSAAGQGNSPLHF; CDR3nt: TGTGCCAGCAGCGCGGCGGGACAGGGCAATTCACCCCTCCACTTT
j_gene: TRBJ2-1; v_gene: TRBV3-1/TRBV3-2; abundance: -; d_gene: TRBD1; CDR3aa: CASSPGTGTNEQFF; CDR3nt: TGTGCCAGCAGCCCCGGGACAGGAACCAATGAGCAGTTCTTC
j_gene: TRBJ1-5; v_gene: TRBV5-6; abundance: -; d_gene: TRBD1; CDR3aa: CASSLAFVQGPRWVQPQHF; CDR3nt: TGTGCCAGCAGCTTGGCCTTTGTACAGGGGCCCCGTTGGGTTCAGCCCCAGCATTTT
j_gene: TRBJ1-3; v_gene: TRBV9; abundance: -; d_gene: -; CDR3aa: CASSGGQNSGNTIYF; CDR3nt: TGTGCCAGCAGCGGGGGACAAAACTCTGGAAACACCATATATTTT
j_gene: TRBJ2-1; v_gene: TRBV7-3; abundance: -; d_gene: -; CDR3aa: CASSLTVQNEQFF; CDR3nt: TGTGCCAGCAGCTTAACTGTACAGAATGAGCAGTTCTTC
j_gene: TRBJ2-1; v_gene: TRBV3-1/TRBV3-2; abundance: once; d_gene: TRBD2; CDR3aa: CASSQVNPRGGLDGNEQFF; CDR3nt: TGTGCCAGCAGCCAAGTAAATCCCCGGGGGGGATTAGATGGAAATGAGCAGTTCTTC
j_gene: TRBJ2-1; v_gene: TRBV7-3; abundance: -; d_gene: TRBD2; CDR3aa: CASSQGRLAGGVREQFF; CDR3nt: TGTGCCAGCAGCCAAGGGAGGCTAGCGGGAGGGGTTAGGGAGCAGTTCTTC
j_gene: TRBJ2-3; v_gene: TRBV11-2; abundance: -; d_gene: -; CDR3aa: CASSHLRGYTDTQYF; CDR3nt: TGTGCCAGCAGCCACTTGCGGGGATACACAGATACGCAGTATTTT
j_gene: TRBJ2-7; v_gene: TRBV5-1; abundance: -; d_gene: TRBD2; CDR3aa: CASSPSTSGPPYEQYF; CDR3nt: TGCGCCAGCAGCCCCAGCACTAGCGGCCCGCCCTACGAGCAGTACTTC
j_gene: TRBJ1-2; v_gene: TRBV29-1; abundance: -; d_gene: -; CDR3aa: CSLLWEGGYTF; CDR3nt: TGCAGCCTACTTTGGGAGGGTGGCTACACCTTC